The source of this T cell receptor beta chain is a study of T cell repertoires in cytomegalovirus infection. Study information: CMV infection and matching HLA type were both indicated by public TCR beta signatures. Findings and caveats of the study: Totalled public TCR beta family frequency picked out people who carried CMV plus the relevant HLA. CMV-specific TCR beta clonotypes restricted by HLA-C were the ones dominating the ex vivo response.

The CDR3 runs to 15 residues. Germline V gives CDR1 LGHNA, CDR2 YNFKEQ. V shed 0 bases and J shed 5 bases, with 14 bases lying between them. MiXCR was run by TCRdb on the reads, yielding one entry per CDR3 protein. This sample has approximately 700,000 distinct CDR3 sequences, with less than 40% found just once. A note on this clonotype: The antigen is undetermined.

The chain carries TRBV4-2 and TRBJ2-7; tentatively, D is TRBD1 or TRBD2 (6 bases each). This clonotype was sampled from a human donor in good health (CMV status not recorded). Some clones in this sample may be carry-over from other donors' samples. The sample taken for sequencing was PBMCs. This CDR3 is CASSQDGVRGDEQYF. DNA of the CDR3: TGTGCCAGCAGCCAAGATGGGGTTAGGGGGGACGAGCAGTACTTC.